Sequencing of this T cell receptor beta chain was carried out in a study of CXCR3-negative and CXCR3-positive naive CD8 T cells. Background on the study: Cumulative TRB read yield was 130 million to 150 million, averaging about 1.5 +/- 0.3 million per library.

Notes on this clonotype: Its specificity is unknown.

General observations from the study: Naive cells used TRBV-TRBJ genes in much the same way whether CXCR3-negative or CXCR3-positive; memory cells did not. Diversity in memory CD8+ cells fell much lower than the comparably high levels seen in both naive subsets. Comparison of naive cells showed more hydrophobic TRB CDR3s in CXCR3-positive than in CXCR3-negative naive cells.

The TRB libraries of cDNA were built by UMI-labeled 5' RACE. TCRdb reworked the 5' RACE reads into one entry per CDR3 protein, no DNA. This sample's table reports about 89,000 distinct CDR3 sequences. CDR1 is SEHNR, CDR2 FQNEAQ, per germline (reference sequence). The CDR3 runs to 19 residues. The clonotype originates from a human donor in good health. Some clones in this sample may be carry-over from other donors' samples. Sequencing used naive CXCR3+ CD8+ T cells from blood. Subset meaning: CD45RO-CCR7+CD27+CD95- naive CD8+ T cells expressing CXCR3 (TNR3+). The genes are TRBV7-9 and TRBJ2-3; TCRdb gives TRBD2 as the D gene, but with no DNA this cannot be confirmed. The CDR3 reads CASSPLLAGGSASTDTQYF.